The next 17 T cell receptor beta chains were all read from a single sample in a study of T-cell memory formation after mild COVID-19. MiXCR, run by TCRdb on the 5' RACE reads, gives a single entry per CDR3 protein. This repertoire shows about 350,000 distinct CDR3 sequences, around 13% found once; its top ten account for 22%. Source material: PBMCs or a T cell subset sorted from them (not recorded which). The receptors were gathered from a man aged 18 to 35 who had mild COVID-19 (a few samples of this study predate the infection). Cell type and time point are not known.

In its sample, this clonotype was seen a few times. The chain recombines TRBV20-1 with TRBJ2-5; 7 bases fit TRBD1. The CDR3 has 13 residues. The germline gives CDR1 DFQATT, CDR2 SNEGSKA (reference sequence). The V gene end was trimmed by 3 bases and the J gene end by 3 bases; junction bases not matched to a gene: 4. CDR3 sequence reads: CSARAGTEETQYF. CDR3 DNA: TGCAGTGCTAGGGCCGGGACAGAAGAGACCCAGTACTTC.

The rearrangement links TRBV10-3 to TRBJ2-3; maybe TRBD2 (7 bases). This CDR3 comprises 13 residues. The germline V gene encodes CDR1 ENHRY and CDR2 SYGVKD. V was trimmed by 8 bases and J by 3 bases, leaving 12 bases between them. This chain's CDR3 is CAIAAGATDTQYF. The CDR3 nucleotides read TGTGCCATCGCCGCGGGGGCGACAGATACGCAGTATTTT.

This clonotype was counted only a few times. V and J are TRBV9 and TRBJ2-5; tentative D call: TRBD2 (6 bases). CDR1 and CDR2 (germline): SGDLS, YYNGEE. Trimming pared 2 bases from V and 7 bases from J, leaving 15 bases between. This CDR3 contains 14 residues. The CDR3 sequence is CASSVSGPPGTQYF. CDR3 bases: TGTGCCAGCAGCGTTAGCGGTCCGCCTGGGACCCAGTACTTC.

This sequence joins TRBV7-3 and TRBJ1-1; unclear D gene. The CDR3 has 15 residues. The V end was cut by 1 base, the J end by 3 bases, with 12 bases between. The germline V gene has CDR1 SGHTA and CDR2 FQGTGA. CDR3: CASSLNSGRDTEAFF. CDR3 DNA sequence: TGTGCCAGCAGCTTAAATTCGGGTCGGGACACTGAAGCTTTCTTT.

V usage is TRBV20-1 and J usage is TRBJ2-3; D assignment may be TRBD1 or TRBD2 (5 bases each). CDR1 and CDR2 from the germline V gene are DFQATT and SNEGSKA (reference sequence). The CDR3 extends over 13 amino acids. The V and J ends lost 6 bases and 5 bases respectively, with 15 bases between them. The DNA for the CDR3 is TGCAGTGCGGGACCAGGCAACCAAGATACGCAGTATTTT. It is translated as CSAGPGNQDTQYF.

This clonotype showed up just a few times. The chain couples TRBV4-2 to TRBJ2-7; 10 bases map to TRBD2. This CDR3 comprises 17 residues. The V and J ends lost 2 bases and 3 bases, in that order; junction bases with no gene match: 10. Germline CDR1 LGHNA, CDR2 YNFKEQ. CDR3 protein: CASSQSPSGGAVYEQYF. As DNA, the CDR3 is TGTGCCAGCAGCCAATCTCCCAGCGGGGGGGCCGTCTACGAGCAGTACTTC.

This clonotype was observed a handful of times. The CDR3 sequence: CASGLGNEQFF. CDR3 in DNA: TGTGCCAGCGGACTGGGCAATGAGCAGTTCTTC. This chain links TRBV6-2 or TRBV6-3 with TRBJ2-1, with D maybe TRBD2 (5 bases). The ends were cut back, 8 bases at V and 6 bases at J, with 8 bases in the middle. In germline, CDR1 is MNHEY, CDR2 SVGEGT. CDR3 length equals 11 residues.

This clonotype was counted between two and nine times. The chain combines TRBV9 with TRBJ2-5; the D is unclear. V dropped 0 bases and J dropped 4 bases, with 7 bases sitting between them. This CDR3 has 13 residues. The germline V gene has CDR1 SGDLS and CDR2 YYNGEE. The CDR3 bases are TGTGCCAGCAGCGTAGATTTTTCAGAGACCCAGTACTTC. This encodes CASSVDFSETQYF.

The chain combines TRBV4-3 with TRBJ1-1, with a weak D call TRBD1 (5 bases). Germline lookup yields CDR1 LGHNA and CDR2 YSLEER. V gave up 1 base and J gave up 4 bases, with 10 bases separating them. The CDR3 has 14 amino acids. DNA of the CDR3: TGCGCCAGCAGCCAAGCCAGGGCGGGCACTGAAGCTTTCTTT. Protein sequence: CASSQARAGTEAFF.

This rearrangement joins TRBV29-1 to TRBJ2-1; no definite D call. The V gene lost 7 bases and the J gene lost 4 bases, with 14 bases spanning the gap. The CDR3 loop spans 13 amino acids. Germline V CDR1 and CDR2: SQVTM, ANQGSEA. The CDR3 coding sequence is TGCAGCGCGGAGCTACTCCTATACAATGAGCAGTTCTTC. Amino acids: CSAELLLYNEQFF.

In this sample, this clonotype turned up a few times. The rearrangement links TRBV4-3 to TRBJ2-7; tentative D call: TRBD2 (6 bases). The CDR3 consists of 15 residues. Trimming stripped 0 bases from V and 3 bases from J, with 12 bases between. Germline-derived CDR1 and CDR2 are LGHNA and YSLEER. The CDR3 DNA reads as TGCGCCAGCAGCCAAGAAAGGGTGGGGGGCTACGAGCAGTACTTC. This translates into CASSQERVGGYEQYF.

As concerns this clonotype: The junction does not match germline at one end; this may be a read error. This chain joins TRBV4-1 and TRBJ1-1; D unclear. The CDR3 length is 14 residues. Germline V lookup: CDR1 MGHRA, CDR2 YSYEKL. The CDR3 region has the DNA TGCGTCAGCAGCCAACGGGCCGTGAACACTGAAGCTTTCTTT. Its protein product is CVSSQRAVNTEAFF.

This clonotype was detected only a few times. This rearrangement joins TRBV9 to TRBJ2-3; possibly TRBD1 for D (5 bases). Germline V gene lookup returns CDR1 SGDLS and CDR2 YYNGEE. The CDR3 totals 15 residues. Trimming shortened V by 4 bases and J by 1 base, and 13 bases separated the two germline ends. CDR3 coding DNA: TGTGCCAGCAGCTCAAGGGGAAGTGGCACAGATACGCAGTATTTT. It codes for CASSSRGSGTDTQYF. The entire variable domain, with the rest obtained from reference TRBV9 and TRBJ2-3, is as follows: DSGVTQTPKHLITATGQRVTLRCSPRSGDLSVYWYQQSLDQGLQFLIQYYNGEERAKGNILERFSAQQFPDLHSELNLSSLELGDSALYFCASSSRGSGTDTQYFGPGTRLTVL.

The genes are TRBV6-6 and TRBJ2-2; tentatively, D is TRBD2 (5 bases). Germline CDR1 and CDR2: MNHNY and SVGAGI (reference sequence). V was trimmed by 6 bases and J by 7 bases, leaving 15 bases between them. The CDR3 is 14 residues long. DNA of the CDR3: TGTGCCAGCAGCCCCCGATGGGAGAGCGGGGAGCTGTTTTTT. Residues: CASSPRWESGELFF.

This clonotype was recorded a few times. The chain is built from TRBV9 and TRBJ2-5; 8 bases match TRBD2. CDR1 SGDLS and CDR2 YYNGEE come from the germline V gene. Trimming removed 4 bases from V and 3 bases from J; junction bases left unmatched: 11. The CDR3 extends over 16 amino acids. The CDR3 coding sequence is TGTGCCAGCAGCCCCCTCGGGGGAGCGGGGGAAGAGACCCAGTACTTC. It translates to CASSPLGGAGEETQYF. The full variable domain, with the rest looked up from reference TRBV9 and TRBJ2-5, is DSGVTQTPKHLITATGQRVTLRCSPRSGDLSVYWYQQSLDQGLQFLIQYYNGEERAKGNILERFSAQQFPDLHSELNLSSLELGDSALYFCASSPLGGAGEETQYFGPGTRLLVL.

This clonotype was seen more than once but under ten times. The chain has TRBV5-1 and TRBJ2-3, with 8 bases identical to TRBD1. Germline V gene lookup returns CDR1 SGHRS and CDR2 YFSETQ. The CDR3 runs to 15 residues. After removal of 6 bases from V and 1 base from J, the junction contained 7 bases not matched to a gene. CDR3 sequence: CASTDRGTGTDTQYF. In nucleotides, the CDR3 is TGCGCCAGCACCGACAGGGGTACGGGCACAGATACGCAGTATTTT.

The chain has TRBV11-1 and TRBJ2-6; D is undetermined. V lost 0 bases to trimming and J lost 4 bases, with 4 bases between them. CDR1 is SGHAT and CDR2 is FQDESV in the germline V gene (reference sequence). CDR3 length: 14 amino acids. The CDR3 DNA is TGTGCCAGCAGCTTAGCGGAGGGGGCCAACGTCCTGACTTTC. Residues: CASSLAEGANVLTF.